This entry lists 32 T cell receptor beta chains sequenced from one sample in a study of Tregs in tolerant kidney transplant recipients. Sequencing was performed with immunoSEQ multiplex PCR; in TCRdb, only in-frame clones are kept and a portion is missing. This sample's clone table lists about 48,000 clones. The sample here was CD4+ T cells from blood, taken before the transplant. The source is a human donor who received a combined kidney and bone marrow transplant.

As concerns this clone: The sequenced fragment ends 3 residues before the CDR3 boundary, so the rest is inferred from the germline J gene. V usage is TRBV19 and J usage is TRBJ1-5, with TRBD1 matching over 10 bases. The V and J ends lost 4 bases and 0 bases, in that order; junction bases with no gene match: 9. The CDR3 is made up of 18 amino acids. Germline V lookup: CDR1 LNHDA, CDR2 SQIVND (reference sequence). The CDR3 spells CASSKPGQGLISNQPQHF. The DNA read from the CDR3 is TGTGCCAGTAGTAAACCGGGACAGGGGCTAATTAGCAATCAGCCC. Filled out from reference TRBV19 and TRBJ1-5, the complete variable domain reads DGGITQSPKYLFRKEGQNVTLSCEQNLNHDAMYWYRQDPGQGLRLIYYSQIVNDFQKGDIAEGYSVSREKKESFPLTVTSAQKNPTAFYLCASSKPGQGLISNQPQHFGDGTRLSIL.

On this clone itself: The read falls 3 residues short of the CDR3 end, and the missing part is taken from the germline J gene. The gene calls are TRBV10-1 and TRBJ2-1; 7 bases are a match to TRBD1. The CDR3 has 15 residues. Trimming at V came to 6 bases and at J to 0 bases, leaving 5 bases not matched to a gene. The germline V gene encodes CDR1 WNHNN and CDR2 SYGVQD (reference sequence). CDR3 sequence: CASSPGDSSYNEQFF. The part of the CDR3 DNA that was read is TGCGCCAGCAGCCCCGGGGACAGCTCCTACAATGAG.

As for this clone: From the germline J gene comes the end of the CDR3, since the read stops 3 residues before it. The J gene is TRBJ2-7, the V gene TRBV5-6, with D possibly called TRBD1 or TRBD2 (6 bases each). This CDR3 has 15 amino acids. Germline CDR1 SGHDT, CDR2 YYEEEE. V was trimmed by 0 bases and J by 6 bases, leaving 16 bases between them. The CDR3 region is CASSLVTGGVREQYF. Incomplete CDR3 DNA: TGTGCCAGCAGCTTGGTGACAGGAGGGGTGCGCGAG.

The sequenced part of the CDR3 DNA is TGTGCCAGTAGCAAAACGGAACAGGGCAGCTACGAG. Its protein product is CASSKTEQGSYE. The CDR3 in full is CASSKTEQGSYEQYF. The V gene is TRBV19, the J gene TRBJ2-7; a weak D match, TRBD1 (6 bases). The read ends 3 residues before the CDR3 terminus; that terminus is restored from the germline J gene. Germline CDR1 and CDR2: LNHDA and SQIVND (reference sequence). The CDR3 has 15 amino acids. V was shortened by 6 bases and J by 3 bases, with 18 bases between the two germline ends. Variable domain in full (rest from reference TRBV19 and TRBJ2-7): DGGITQSPKYLFRKEGQNVTLSCEQNLNHDAMYWYRQDPGQGLRLIYYSQIVNDFQKGDIAEGYSVSREKKESFPLTVTSAQKNPTAFYLCASSKTEQGSYEQYFGPGTRLTVT.

As to this clone: The read ends 3 residues shy of where the CDR3 ends; the end is completed using the germline J gene. V is TRBV29-1 and J is TRBJ1-1; tentatively, D is TRBD1 (6 bases). Germline V gene sequence: CDR1 SQVTM, CDR2 ANQGSEA. CDR3 length equals 13 residues. Trimming pared 5 bases from V and 1 base from J, leaving 11 bases between. CDR3 protein: CSVRKTGNTEAFF. Partial CDR3 DNA: TGCAGCGTTCGAAAGACAGGGAACACTGAA.

With respect to this clone: The sequenced fragment ends 3 residues before the CDR3 boundary, so the rest is inferred from the germline J gene. This chain connects TRBV30 to TRBJ2-7, with D tentatively TRBD1 (6 bases). V dropped 4 bases and J dropped 5 bases, with 9 bases sitting between them. The CDR3 runs 11 residues. In germline, CDR1 is GTSNPN, CDR2 SVGIG (reference sequence). The DNA read from the CDR3 is TGTGCCTGGACGGGACACCACGAG. Translating it yields CAWTGHHE. The whole CDR3 is CAWTGHHEQYF.

For this clone: The read is 3 residues too short to cover the CDR3 end, so that end is filled in from the germline J gene. The J gene is TRBJ2-1, the V gene TRBV19; 7 nucleotides line up with TRBD1. Per the germline V gene, CDR1 is LNHDA and CDR2 is SQIVND (reference sequence). V dropped 4 bases and J dropped 5; count of bases not matched to a gene: 5. This CDR3 is 14 amino acids long. CDR3 protein: CASSTSGQNNEQFF. The part of the CDR3 DNA that was read is TGTGCCAGTAGTACCTCGGGACAGAACAATGAG.

About this clone itself: Read data end 3 residues before the CDR3 end; the end is taken from the germline J gene. The chain recombines TRBV7-8 with TRBJ1-5, with D hard to call. V was cut by 0 bases and J by 6 bases, with 12 bases left in between. Germline CDR1 SGHVS, CDR2 FQNEAQ. This CDR3 is built from 15 residues. The part of the CDR3 DNA that was read is TGTGCCAGCAGCTTAGCGCAGGTTTTTGGTCAGCCC. It codes for CASSLAQVFGQP. Given in full, the CDR3 is CASSLAQVFGQPQHF.

Turning to this clone: From the germline J gene comes the end of the CDR3, since the read stops 3 residues before it. The V gene is TRBV19, the J gene TRBJ2-5, with 9 bases aligning to TRBD1. Germline V lookup: CDR1 LNHDA, CDR2 SQIVND (reference sequence). The CDR3 has 16 amino acids. The V gene end was trimmed by 6 bases and the J gene end by 5 bases; junction bases not matched to a gene: 13. The CDR3 is CASSRYGDRVLETQYF. The DNA read from the CDR3 is TGTGCCAGTAGCCGCTACGGGGACAGGGTATTGGAGACC.

Comment on this clone: The sequence runs out 3 residues before the end of the CDR3; the remainder is reconstructed from the germline J gene. The chain combines TRBV7-3 with TRBJ2-7, with D hard to call. Germline V gene sequence: CDR1 SGHTA, CDR2 FQGTGA. This CDR3 spans 14 amino acids. Trimming stripped 1 base from V and 5 bases from J, with 12 bases between. The CDR3 DNA, read in part, is TGTGCCAGCAGCTTAATGGGCCTGAAGGACGAG. Translated: CASSLMGLKDE. The entire CDR3 protein reads CASSLMGLKDEQYF.

Turning to this clone: The missing CDR3 end, 3 residues past where the read stops, is filled in from the germline J gene. This chain links TRBV28 with TRBJ2-1, with 7 positions matching TRBD1. The CDR3 spans 15 residues. Germline V gene sequence: CDR1 MDHEN, CDR2 SYDVKM. With 6 bases clipped from V and 7 bases from J, the junction kept 12 bases outside the gene matches. The CDR3 region is CASRAGTAGINEQFF. CDR3 bases read: TGTGCCAGCAGAGCCGGGACAGCAGGGATTAATGAG.

A remark on this clone: The sequenced fragment ends 3 residues before the CDR3 boundary, so the rest is inferred from the germline J gene. The V call is TRBV6-1, the J call TRBJ2-2, with TRBD2 matching 12 bases. Trimming took 4 bases from V and 7 from J; bases not matched to a gene: 7. This CDR3 is 16 amino acids long. Germline V lookup: CDR1 MNHNS, CDR2 SASEGT. CDR3 residues: CASSARLAGVGGELFF. The sequenced CDR3 bases are TGTGCCAGCAGTGCTCGACTAGCGGGAGTCGGCGGGGAG.

To note about this clone: The read terminates 3 residues before the CDR3 end, so the remaining end is supplied by the germline J gene. This chain uses TRBV11-3 with TRBJ2-1, with 7 bases aligning to TRBD1. With 2 bases clipped from V and 8 bases from J, the junction kept 9 bases outside the gene matches. The CDR3 has 15 residues. Germline CDR1 reads SGHNT; CDR2 reads YENEEA. The CDR3 sequence is CASSLRSGGRDEQFF. The part of the CDR3 DNA that was read is TGTGCCAGCAGCTTAAGGTCAGGGGGTAGGGATGAG.

As to this clone: The read is 3 residues too short to cover the CDR3 end, so that end is filled in from the germline J gene. J is TRBJ2-1 and V is TRBV6-2 or TRBV6-3, with D perhaps matching TRBD2 (7 bases). This CDR3 contains 14 residues. The V gene lost 6 bases and the J gene lost 0 bases, with 9 bases spanning the gap. CDR1 and CDR2 (germline): MNHEY, SVGEGT. The CDR3 DNA, read in part, is TGTGCCAGCAGGGGAGGGGGCTCCTACAATGAG. Its translation: CASRGGGSYNE. In full, the CDR3 reads CASRGGGSYNEQFF.

To note about this clone: The CDR3 end falls 3 residues outside the read, so it is completed with the germline J gene. The rearrangement uses TRBV20-1 and TRBJ1-1; 8 bases fit TRBD1. The V and J ends lost 2 bases and 5 bases, in that order; junction bases with no gene match: 10. Per germline, CDR1 DFQATT and CDR2 SNEGSKA (reference sequence). The CDR3 runs to 15 residues. The CDR3 here is CSARSGTGKGTEAFF. The part of the CDR3 DNA that was read is TGCAGTGCTAGAAGCGGGACAGGTAAAGGAACTGAA.

For this clone: The CDR3 end is not reached by the read, which stops 3 residues before it; the germline J gene fills it in. This chain links TRBV4-2 with TRBJ1-1; 8 bases line up with TRBD1. The V and J ends lost 4 bases and 2 bases, in that order; junction bases with no gene match: 6. The CDR3 consists of 15 residues. CDR1 and CDR2 (germline): LGHNA, YNFKEQ. Partial CDR3 DNA: TGTGCCAGCAGCCCTGACAGGGGTGGAAACACTGAA. Its protein product is CASSPDRGGNTE. The full CDR3 is CASSPDRGGNTEAFF.

Note on this clone: The CDR3 end is not reached by the read, which stops 3 residues before it; the germline J gene fills it in. This rearrangement joins TRBV30 to TRBJ2-1, with TRBD2 matching 12 bases. The CDR3 is 22 amino acids. Germline values: CDR1 GTSNPN, CDR2 SVGIG (reference sequence). Trimming cost V 0 bases and J 4 bases; bases outside gene matches: 22. CDR3 DNA (partial): TGTGCCTGGAGTGTAAAAGGGGGGTGGCCTAGCGGGAGGGCCGGGGGGTACAATGAG. This translates into CAWSVKGGWPSGRAGGYNE. The full CDR3 sequence reads CAWSVKGGWPSGRAGGYNEQFF.

The CDR3 loop reads CASSEGRGFGNQPQHF. Partial CDR3 DNA: TGTGCCAGCAGTGAAGGCAGGGGATTTGGCAATCAGCCC. The chain carries TRBV6-1 and TRBJ1-5, with a weak D call TRBD1 (6 bases). The read terminates 3 residues before the CDR3 end, so the remaining end is supplied by the germline J gene. The CDR3 consists of 16 residues. With 1 base removed from V and 2 bases from J, the gap between germline ends came to 12 bases. The V gene's germline CDR1 is MNHNS and CDR2 SASEGT.

In the case of this clone: The observed sequence ends 3 residues before the CDR3 terminus, with the missing tail filled in from the germline J gene. The chain combines TRBV20-1 with TRBJ1-5; D is undetermined. The V gene's germline CDR1 is DFQATT and CDR2 SNEGSKA (reference sequence). V lost 0 bases to trimming and J lost 2 bases, with 8 bases between them. The CDR3 covers 14 residues. The CDR3 region is CSARDRRRNQPQHF. The DNA read from the CDR3 is TGCAGTGCTAGAGATCGGCGGCGCAATCAGCCC.

Worth noting for this clone: With the read ending 3 residues before the CDR3 end, the germline J gene is used to fill in that end. The chain recombines TRBV18 with TRBJ2-7, with TRBD1 identical over 9 bases. The germline V gene encodes CDR1 KGHSH and CDR2 LQKENI. The junction had 3 bases not matched to a gene; V was cut back by 3 bases and J by 3 bases. The CDR3 is 14 residues long. The DNA read from the CDR3 is TGTGCCAGCTCACCGGGACAGGGAATCTACGAG. This sequence encodes CASSPGQGIYE. The whole CDR3 sequence reads CASSPGQGIYEQYF.

Turning to this clone: The CDR3 end is not reached by the read, which stops 3 residues before it; the germline J gene fills it in. The chain links TRBV20-1 to TRBJ1-3; TRBD1 might be the D (5 bases). Trimming cost V 3 bases and J 0 bases, with 9 bases left between them. CDR1 DFQATT and CDR2 SNEGSKA come from the germline V gene (reference sequence). The CDR3 loop spans 14 amino acids. CDR3 DNA (partial): TGCAGTGCTAGGGCGGGGGGCTCTGGAAACACC. Protein product: CSARAGGSGNT. The full-length CDR3 reads as CSARAGGSGNTIYF.

About this clone itself: The read ends 3 residues shy of where the CDR3 ends; the end is completed using the germline J gene. The genes are TRBV19 and TRBJ1-6, with TRBD1 as a possible D gene (6 bases). The V end was cut by 6 bases, the J end by 4 bases, with 19 bases between. Germline-derived CDR1 and CDR2 are LNHDA and SQIVND (reference sequence). The CDR3 extends over 17 amino acids. The covered CDR3 bases are TGTGCCAGTAGCGAAGCCGGCAGGGGCGAATATAATTCACCC. Residues: CASSEAGRGEYNSP. The entire CDR3 sequence reads CASSEAGRGEYNSPLHF.

Worth noting for this clone: Read data end 3 residues before the CDR3 end; the end is taken from the germline J gene. The chain carries TRBV5-1 and TRBJ2-3; no reliable D call. The CDR3 length is 12 residues. Per the germline V gene, CDR1 is SGHRS and CDR2 is YFSETQ. The CDR3 sequence: CASSLADTPQYF. CDR3 DNA, as far as it was read: TGCGCCAGCAGCTTGGCCGATACTCCG.

On this clone: The read finishes 3 residues shy of the CDR3 end, and the germline J gene is used to complete it. This chain connects TRBV7-2 to TRBJ2-7; 10 bases fit TRBD2. The trim removed 5 bases at V and 0 bases at J, leaving 4 bases unmatched. The CDR3 loop spans 15 amino acids. Germline CDR1 is SGHTA and CDR2 is FQGNSA. CDR3 DNA (partial): TGTGCCAGCAGCCCCCTAGCGGGAGTCTCCTACGAG. This gives the protein CASSPLAGVSYE. The full CDR3 reads CASSPLAGVSYEQYF.

Note on this clone: The CDR3 goes on 3 residues after the read ends, and that part is filled in from the germline J gene. V gene TRBV20-1 combines with J gene TRBJ1-5; 9 nucleotides agree with TRBD1. Trimming took 5 bases from V and 7 from J; bases not matched to a gene: 18. CDR3 length: 17 residues. Germline V gene sequence: CDR1 DFQATT, CDR2 SNEGSKA (reference sequence). CDR3 bases read: TGCAGTGCTCAAAGGACAGGGGCACACGGTAAAGGACAGCCC. Translated, it gives CSAQRTGAHGKGQP. The entire CDR3 protein reads CSAQRTGAHGKGQPQHF.

Concerning this clone itself: The missing CDR3 end, 3 residues past where the read stops, is filled in from the germline J gene. V gene TRBV20-1 combines with J gene TRBJ1-2, with TRBD1 matching over 12 bases. The CDR3 totals 16 residues. Per germline, CDR1 DFQATT and CDR2 SNEGSKA (reference sequence). CDR3 bases read: TGCAGTGCTAGGAGGCCCGGGACAGGGGGCCGGGGAGGC. Protein sequence: CSARRPGTGGRGG. The whole CDR3 region reads CSARRPGTGGRGGYTF.

The DNA read from the CDR3 is TGCGCCAGCAGTGAGGCGGGGGTTACCACAGATACG. As protein: CASSEAGVTTDT. The whole CDR3 sequence reads CASSEAGVTTDTQYF. The chain uses TRBV10-1 and TRBJ2-3; 7 bases agree with TRBD2. The missing CDR3 end, 3 residues past where the read stops, is filled in from the germline J gene. CDR3 length: 15 residues. V gave up 2 bases and J gave up 2 bases; unmatched junction bases: 4. Per the germline V gene, CDR1 is WNHNN and CDR2 is SYGVQD (reference sequence).

Worth noting for this clone: The CDR3 end is not reached by the read, which stops 3 residues before it; the germline J gene fills it in. The V call is TRBV19, the J call TRBJ2-3, with D possibly being TRBD2 (6 bases). Trimming left V 4 bases short and J 2 bases short, with 7 bases between. Germline CDR1 LNHDA, CDR2 SQIVND (reference sequence). The CDR3 loop spans 13 amino acids. The sequenced part of the CDR3 DNA is TGTGCCAGTAGTAGCGGGAACACAGATACG. Translated, it gives CASSSGNTDT. In full, the CDR3 is CASSSGNTDTQYF.

As for this clone: The sequence runs out 3 residues before the end of the CDR3; the remainder is reconstructed from the germline J gene. This sequence joins TRBV2 and TRBJ2-7; 8 nucleotides match TRBD2. V gave up 4 bases and J gave up 5 bases; unmatched junction bases: 4. The CDR3 spans 13 residues. In germline, CDR1 is SNHLY, CDR2 FYNNEI. The CDR3 sequence is CASSAGGEDEQYF. Incomplete CDR3 DNA: TGTGCCAGCAGTGCGGGAGGGGAGGACGAG.

The CDR3 DNA, read in part, is TGTGCCAGCAGTTTCGGGACTGCCGAAAAA. It is translated as CASSFGTAEK. The entire CDR3 sequence reads CASSFGTAEKLFF. This rearrangement joins TRBV6-2 or TRBV6-3 to TRBJ1-4; tentative D call: TRBD1 (5 bases). The missing CDR3 end, 3 residues past where the read stops, is filled in from the germline J gene. The CDR3 is made up of 13 amino acids. CDR1 is MNHEY, CDR2 SVGEGT, per germline. The V end was cut by 4 bases, the J end by 8 bases, with 11 bases between.

Concerning this clone itself: Read coverage stops 3 residues before the CDR3 terminus; the germline J gene supplies the remainder. The chain employs TRBV20-1 and TRBJ1-5; 7 bases line up with TRBD1. CDR3 size: 15 residues. Germline lookup yields CDR1 DFQATT and CDR2 SNEGSKA (reference sequence). V lost 3 bases to trimming and J lost 4 bases; unmatched junction nucleotides: 9. The covered CDR3 bases are TGCAGTGCTAGGGCCGGGACAGCTGCGAATCAGCCC. It is translated as CSARAGTAANQP. The entire CDR3 is CSARAGTAANQPQHF.

To note about this clone: The CDR3 extends 3 residues past the end of the read, so its final part is completed from the germline J gene. J is TRBJ2-1 and V is TRBV5-5, with a weak D call TRBD2 (6 bases). There are 15 residues in the CDR3. The germline V gene has CDR1 SGHKS and CDR2 YYEKEE (reference sequence). V lost 3 bases to trimming and J lost 7 bases, with 17 bases between them. The CDR3 spells CASSSGTRQTNEQFF. The sequenced CDR3 bases are TGTGCCAGCAGCTCCGGGACTCGGCAAACAAATGAG.